This T cell receptor beta chain is from a study of CD8+CD57+ T cells in acquired aplastic anemia. Overall study: Yields of DNA that came from sorted CD4+ and CD8+ cells averaged about 3.5 ug. Healthy-donor CD4+ cells averaged about 10 million reads.

Germline CDR1 is SQVTM and CDR2 is ANQGSEA. The CDR3 extends over 14 amino acids. With V trimmed by 5 bases and J by 3 bases, 5 bases remained unmatched. CDR3 and TCR beta VDJ profiling relied on a genomic DNA template. A single record per CDR3 protein comes from TCRdb applying MiXCR to the reads. The top ten clones hold under 3.5% of a sample with more than 150,000 distinct CDR3 sequences, 40% to 50% of them seen once. The table lists this clonotype with many counts. The antigen is unknown. The study, taken as a whole, reports: The study found no significant CD8+ Simpson's diversity difference between patients and controls. Found in both controls and patients were approximately 31 CD8+ CDR3 sequences.

This TCR derives from a human donor in good health. Sequenced: sorted CD4+, CD8+, or CD8+CD57+ T cells (not recorded which) from PBMCs. V gene TRBV29-1 combines with J gene TRBJ1-4; 8 bases map to TRBD1. The CDR3 region is CSVKTGGANEKLFF. CDR3 in DNA: TGCAGCGTTAAAACAGGGGGAGCTAATGAAAAACTGTTTTTT.